A single sample is the source of the 27 T cell receptor beta chains below, sequenced in a study of CD8+CD57+ T cells in acquired aplastic anemia. Genomic DNA constituted the template upon which TCR beta VDJ and CDR3 profiling was performed. TCRdb re-derived calls from the reads in MiXCR, one entry per CDR3 protein. The sample includes approximately 180,000 distinct CDR3 sequences, 50% to 65% of them seen just once. CD8+CD57+ cell expansion, shown by flow cytometry, had occurred in the patients selected for sequencing. The specimen sequenced was sorted CD4+, CD8+, or CD8+CD57+ T cells (not recorded which) from PBMCs. These receptor sequences come from a human donor with aplastic anemia.

The rearrangement links TRBV4-2 to TRBJ1-5; D uncertain. This CDR3 is 17 amino acids long. CDR1 and CDR2 from the germline V gene are LGHNA and YNFKEQ. Trimming removed 4 bases at V and 3 bases at J, with 19 bases between. The CDR3 sequence: CASSPTLSARDNQPQHF. The CDR3 DNA reads TGTGCCAGCAGCCCCACCCTCTCCGCTAGGGACAATCAGCCCCAGCATTTT.

To note about this clonotype: As the CDR3 is not closed by the conserved phenylalanine or tryptophan, this likely results from a read error. It is unclear where the CDR3 begins or ends on the DNA, so no DNA is shown, and the CDR3 is as TCRdb lists it. The chain recombines TRBV11-2 with TRBJ2-7; TRBD1 is the table's D call, not checked against the DNA. Counting both end residues, the CDR3 totals 10 amino acids. CDR1 and CDR2 from the germline V gene are SGHAT and FQNNGV. The CDR3 spells CASNDSDQAA.

As to this clonotype: Because the CDR3 is missing its conserved closing phenylalanine or tryptophan, this is likely a read error. The chain recombines TRBV12-3 or TRBV12-4 with TRBJ1-1, with 7 bases that match TRBD1. V was clipped by 8 bases and J by 1 base; unmatched bases: 7. This CDR3 comprises 14 residues. CDR3 in amino acids: CASAAGTANTEAFL. CDR3 DNA: TGTGCCAGCGCCGCGGGGACAGCGAACACTGAAGCTTTCCTT.

This clonotype was observed once. The rearrangement links TRBV10-2 to TRBJ2-3, with 9 bases fitting TRBD2. The CDR3 contains 15 residues. Looked up from germline, CDR1 is WSHSY and CDR2 is SAAADI. The ends lost 2 bases at V and 6 bases at J; junction bases unmatched: 6. CDR3 DNA sequence: TGCGCCAGCAGTGAGCTAGCGGGGACTTGGGATACGCAGTATTTT. Its protein product is CASSELAGTWDTQYF.

This chain uses TRBV7-8 with TRBJ2-5; TRBD2 might be the D (6 bases). This CDR3 is built from 14 residues. The germline CDR1 and CDR2 sequences are SGHVS and FQNEAQ. V lost 5 bases and J 4 bases, leaving 14 bases between the germline ends. The CDR3 sequence: CASSVVREAETQYF. CDR3 in DNA: TGTGCCAGCAGCGTGGTCAGGGAGGCAGAGACCCAGTACTTC.

The chain recombines TRBV7-8 with TRBJ2-1; TRBD1 aligns across 7 bases. The germline gives CDR1 SGHVS, CDR2 FQNEAQ. Trimming removed 5 bases from V and 9 bases from J; junction bases left unmatched: 10. This CDR3 spans 14 amino acids. CDR3 sequence: CASSTHRGGGEQFF. The CDR3 nucleotides are TGTGCCAGCAGCACCCACAGGGGTGGCGGTGAGCAGTTCTTC.

This clonotype appeared a few times. The chain is built from TRBV27 and TRBJ2-7; a weak D match, TRBD2 (7 bases). Trimming removed 2 bases at V and 7 bases at J, with 12 bases between. The CDR3 is made up of 13 amino acids. Germline V gene sequence: CDR1 MNHEY, CDR2 SMNVEV (reference sequence). Written as DNA, the CDR3 is TGTGCCAGCAGTTTAAGGGGGGGCGAAGAGCAGTACTTC. Translating it yields CASSLRGGEEQYF.

The chain couples TRBV20-1 to TRBJ2-7; D not resolved. V shed 2 bases and J shed 0 bases, with 5 bases lying between them. The CDR3 extends over 12 amino acids. Germline lookup yields CDR1 DFQATT and CDR2 SNEGSKA (reference sequence). In DNA, the CDR3 is TGCAGTGCTAGAATCGGCTCCTACGAGCAGTACTTC. Translating it yields CSARIGSYEQYF.

This clonotype was counted a few times. The chain couples TRBV11-3 to TRBJ1-1, with no clear D. Germline-derived CDR1 and CDR2 are SGHNT and YENEEA. The CDR3 loop spans 11 amino acids. Trimming stripped 6 bases from V and 5 bases from J, with 7 bases between. CDR3 in DNA: TGTGCCAGCAGTTCGAGGACTGAAGCTTTCTTT. This codes for CASSSRTEAFF.

Only a few counts were recorded for this clonotype. CDR3 in DNA: TGTGCCATCAGTGACAGAGGGACTAGCGGGGCCTACGAGCAGTACTTC. Amino acid sequence: CAISDRGTSGAYEQYF. The rearrangement joins TRBV10-3 to TRBJ2-7; 13 bases match TRBD2. The trim removed 3 bases at V and 2 bases at J, leaving 4 bases unmatched. CDR3 length: 16 residues. Germline V gives CDR1 ENHRY, CDR2 SYGVKD.

This sequence joins TRBV20-1 and TRBJ1-1; D is unclear. V was shortened by 0 bases and J by 4 bases, with 6 bases between the two germline ends. CDR3 length equals 12 residues. Germline V gene sequence: CDR1 DFQATT, CDR2 SNEGSKA (reference sequence). In DNA, the CDR3 is TGCAGTGCTAGAGAGGGTATCACTGAAGCTTTCTTT. It is translated as CSAREGITEAFF.

This clonotype occurred many times. The rearrangement joins TRBV12-3 or TRBV12-4 to TRBJ1-2; D is perhaps TRBD1 (5 bases). The CDR3 contains 13 residues. V was shortened by 3 bases and J by 3 bases, with 8 bases between the two germline ends. The CDR3 sequence is CASSFGAHYGYTF. The CDR3 bases are TGTGCCAGCAGTTTCGGGGCTCACTATGGCTACACCTTC.

The CDR3 sequence is CASSPPIRDNYGYTF. CDR3 DNA: TGTGCCAGCTCACCACCGATTAGGGATAACTATGGCTACACCTTC. V gene TRBV18 combines with J gene TRBJ1-2; D not certain. CDR3 size: 15 residues. The V gene's germline CDR1 is KGHSH and CDR2 LQKENI. V dropped 0 bases and J dropped 1 base, with 9 bases sitting between them.

The chain joins TRBV24-1 to TRBJ2-1; D is unresolved. With 4 bases removed from V and 0 bases from J, the gap between germline ends came to 12 bases. Per germline, CDR1 KGHDR and CDR2 SFDVKD. This CDR3 comprises 16 residues. The CDR3 here is CATSEERYPSYNEQFF. The CDR3 DNA follows: TGTGCCACCAGTGAGGAGCGATACCCCTCCTACAATGAGCAGTTCTTC.

This clonotype was recorded many times. V usage is TRBV19 and J usage is TRBJ1-1, with D maybe TRBD1 (5 bases). CDR1 is LNHDA and CDR2 is SQIVND in the germline V gene (reference sequence). The CDR3 is 13 residues long. V dropped 6 bases and J dropped 0 bases, with 8 bases sitting between them. CDR3 DNA: TGTGCCAGTAGCCCACAGGTGAACACTGAAGCTTTCTTT. Its protein is CASSPQVNTEAFF.

This clonotype has a count of ten or more. This chain joins TRBV5-4 and TRBJ2-2, with D possibly TRBD2 on 5 matching bases. This CDR3 has 19 amino acids. Trimming pared 4 bases from V and 5 bases from J, leaving 27 bases between. CDR1 is SGHNT and CDR2 is YYREEE in the germline V gene (reference sequence). Written as DNA, the CDR3 is TGTGCCAGCAGCCGCTTATACGGGATCCCCCTGTCGGGAACCGGGGAGCTGTTTTTT. Protein: CASSRLYGIPLSGTGELFF.

The chain links TRBV7-8 to TRBJ2-7, with no clear D. The CDR3 totals 12 residues. Germline V gives CDR1 SGHVS, CDR2 FQNEAQ. V shed 3 bases and J shed 2 bases, with 5 bases lying between them. The CDR3 sequence: CASSFRPYEQYF. Here the CDR3 DNA reads TGTGCCAGCAGCTTCCGGCCCTACGAGCAGTACTTC. Combining the CDR3 with reference TRBV7-8 and TRBJ2-7 gives the whole variable domain GAGVSQSPRYKVAKRGQDVALRCDPISGHVSLFWYQQALGQGPEFLTYFQNEAQLDKSGLPSDRFFAERPEGSVSTLKIQRTQQEDSAVYLCASSFRPYEQYFGPGTRLTVT.

V is TRBV20-1 and J is TRBJ2-3; 7 positions match TRBD1. The CDR3 has 11 amino acids. Germline CDR1 DFQATT, CDR2 SNEGSKA (reference sequence). Trimming removed 6 bases from V and 4 bases from J; junction bases left unmatched: 1. The CDR3 DNA sequence: TGCAGTGCCGGGACAGCAGATACGCAGTATTTT. It translates to CSAGTADTQYF.

In its sample, this clonotype was seen many times. V gene TRBV4-1 combines with J gene TRBJ1-1, with a tentative D call TRBD1 (5 bases). The germline V gene encodes CDR1 MGHRA and CDR2 YSYEKL. Trimming took off 5 bases at V and 1 base at J, with 8 bases between the two ends. This CDR3 region has 13 residues. CDR3 sequence reads: CASSSTGNTEAFF. The DNA of the CDR3 is TGCGCCAGCAGCTCAACAGGGAACACTGAAGCTTTCTTT.

This clonotype was found many times. V is TRBV19 and J is TRBJ1-1, with 12 bases aligning to TRBD1. This CDR3 contains 15 residues. V gave up 0 bases and J gave up 9 bases; unmatched junction bases: 5. CDR1 and CDR2 (germline): LNHDA, SQIVND (reference sequence). The CDR3: CASSIDAGQGAQAFF. The CDR3 region has the DNA TGTGCCAGTAGTATAGATGCGGGACAGGGGGCCCAAGCTTTCTTT.

V gene TRBV7-9 combines with J gene TRBJ1-2; D is undetermined. CDR3 length: 15 amino acids. From germline, CDR1 is SEHNR and CDR2 FQNEAQ (reference sequence). Trimming took 4 bases from V and 5 from J, leaving 17 bases between them. Written as DNA, the CDR3 is TGTGCCAGCAGCTCGGCTTCCCCCAAGGTATATGGCTACACCTTC. Translation gives CASSSASPKVYGYTF. The full variable domain, with the rest looked up from reference TRBV7-9 and TRBJ1-2, is DTGVSQNPRHKITKRGQNVTFRCDPISEHNRLYWYRQTLGQGPEFLTYFQNEAQLEKSRLLSDRFSAERPKGSFSTLEIQRTEQGDSAMYLCASSSASPKVYGYTFGSGTRLTVV.

The chain combines TRBV20-1 with TRBJ2-7; D gene unclear. The V end was cut by 3 bases, the J end by 2 bases, with 2 bases between. The CDR3 runs 10 residues. Germline V lookup: CDR1 DFQATT, CDR2 SNEGSKA (reference sequence). In DNA, the CDR3 is TGCAGTGCTAGCCCCTACGAGCAGTACTTC. Amino acids: CSASPYEQYF.

This clonotype came up a few times. The chain couples TRBV7-9 to TRBJ2-5; TRBD2 agrees at 8 bases. CDR1 SEHNR and CDR2 FQNEAQ come from the germline V gene (reference sequence). The CDR3 totals 17 residues. Trimming at V came to 4 bases and at J to 5 bases, leaving 15 bases not matched to a gene. The CDR3 sequence: CASSSVFAGGYDETQYF. In DNA form, the CDR3 reads TGTGCCAGCAGCTCGGTCTTTGCGGGGGGATACGATGAGACCCAGTACTTC.

The genes are TRBV20-1 and TRBJ2-7; TRBD1 agrees at 7 bases. Germline lookup yields CDR1 DFQATT and CDR2 SNEGSKA (reference sequence). V trimming: 6 bases; J trimming: 4 bases; junction bases outside the gene matches: 12. The CDR3 has 14 residues. The CDR3 bases are TGCAGTGCGGCCCACGGACAGGCTAGATACGAGCAGTACTTC. As protein: CSAAHGQARYEQYF.

This rearrangement joins TRBV7-3 to TRBJ2-2; D gene uncertain. The V gene's germline CDR1 is SGHTA and CDR2 FQGTGA. V was cut by 3 bases and J by 6 bases, with 8 bases left in between. This CDR3 is 13 amino acids long. CDR3 in DNA: TGTGCCAGCAGCTTCGGCGACTCCGGGGAGCTGTTTTTT. Residues: CASSFGDSGELFF.

In the case of this clonotype: A read error may account for a junction end that differs from germline. V gene TRBV2 combines with J gene TRBJ2-7; TRBD2 matches at 8 bases. The CDR3 covers 13 residues. Germline CDR1 and CDR2: SNHLY and FYNNEI. The DNA of the CDR3 is TGTGTCAGCTCTGGACTAGCTGCCTACGAGCAGTACTTC. It encodes CVSSGLAAYEQYF.

The rearrangement joins TRBV6-6 to TRBJ2-1; D is unresolved. V gave up 5 bases and J gave up 6 bases, with 8 bases separating them. Germline lookup yields CDR1 MNHNY and CDR2 SVGAGI (reference sequence). The CDR3 extends over 12 amino acids. In DNA form, the CDR3 reads TGTGCCAGCAGTCCCTACTTCAATGAGCAGTTCTTC. Translated: CASSPYFNEQFF.